The T cell receptor (beta chain) described here comes from a study of T cell therapy after organ transplantation. Study-wide results and caveats: Antirejection and antiviral medication effects could not be assessed. CD8 clonality fold change after therapy inversely tracked pretherapy clonality. Post-therapy reconstitution appeared to include transferred and endogenous clonotypes.

In regard to this clone: Its antigen is unknown.

Trimming removed 5 bases at V and 5 bases at J, with 16 bases between. This CDR3 comprises 14 residues. Germline CDR1 MNHNY, CDR2 SVGAGI (reference sequence). Only in-frame clones appear in the TCRdb table, and some are missing; sequencing was by immunoSEQ multiplex PCR. The profile shows several hundred clones, about 63% of them singletons. After more than three hours of CMV peptide pool restimulation, IFN-gamma-secreting therapy product cells were captured with a secretion assay. Patients were solid-organ transplant recipients with drug-resistant or recurrent cytomegalovirus. V usage is TRBV6-6 and J usage is TRBJ2-7; the D call may be TRBD1 or TRBD2 (5 bases each). Sequenced material: cultured CD8+ T cells. This TCR was sampled from a human patient who had received a solid organ transplant and had CMV disease. The T cells may partly be graft donor cells. This CDR3 is CASSDRWGSHEQYF. For the CDR3, the DNA is TGTGCCAGCAGTGACCGTTGGGGGTCCCACGAGCAGTACTTC.